This T cell receptor beta chain emerged from a study of T-cell memory formation after mild COVID-19. Study information: Each donor largely had its own TCR clusters.

Study conclusions and caveats: CD4/CD8 balance characterized clones contracting day 15 to 85, and CD4+ skew characterized later expanders. That cross-reactive memory joined was suggested by some responding clones appearing in pre-infection memory.

The CDR3 has 15 residues. Per germline, CDR1 SQVTM and CDR2 ANQGSEA. The J segment lost 0 bases and the V segment lost 7 bases, leaving 10 bases of the junction unmatched. Only a few counts were recorded for this clonotype. Its antigen is undetermined. Constant-segment-primed 5'RACE gave TCR alpha and TCR beta cDNA libraries with sample barcodes and UMIs. TCRdb independently ran MiXCR on the 5' RACE reads; one entry per CDR3 protein. The data show 400,000 to 550,000 distinct CDR3 sequences, roughly 25% seen once. The sample consisted of PBMCs or a T cell subset sorted from them (not recorded which). The rearrangement uses TRBV29-1 and TRBJ2-5; TRBD1 matches 8 bases. The receptor was derived from an adult woman who had mild COVID-19 (a few samples of this study predate the infection). Cell type and time point are not known. Here the CDR3 reads CSARPNRGNQETQYF. CDR3 nucleotides: TGCAGCGCCAGACCAAACAGGGGGAACCAAGAGACCCAGTACTTC.